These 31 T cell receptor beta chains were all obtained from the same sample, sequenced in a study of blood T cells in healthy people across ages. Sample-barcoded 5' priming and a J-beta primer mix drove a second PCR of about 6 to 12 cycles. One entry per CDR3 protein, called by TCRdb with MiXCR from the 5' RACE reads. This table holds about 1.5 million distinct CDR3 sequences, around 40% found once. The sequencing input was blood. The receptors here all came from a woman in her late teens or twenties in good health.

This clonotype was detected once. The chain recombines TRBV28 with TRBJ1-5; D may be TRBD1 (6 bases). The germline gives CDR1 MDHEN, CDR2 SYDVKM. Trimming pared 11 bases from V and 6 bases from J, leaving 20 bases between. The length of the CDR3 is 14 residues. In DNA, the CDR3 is TGTGCCGCTACGGGACACGGGGCTTCTCAGCCCCAGCATTTT. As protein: CAATGHGASQPQHF.

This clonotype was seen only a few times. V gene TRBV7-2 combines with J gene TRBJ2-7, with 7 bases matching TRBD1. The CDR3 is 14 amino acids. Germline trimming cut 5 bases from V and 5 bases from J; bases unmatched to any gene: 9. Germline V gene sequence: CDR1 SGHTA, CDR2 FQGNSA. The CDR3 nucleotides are TGTGCCAGCAGCCGTATGACAGGGTTCCACGAGCAGTACTTC. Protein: CASSRMTGFHEQYF.

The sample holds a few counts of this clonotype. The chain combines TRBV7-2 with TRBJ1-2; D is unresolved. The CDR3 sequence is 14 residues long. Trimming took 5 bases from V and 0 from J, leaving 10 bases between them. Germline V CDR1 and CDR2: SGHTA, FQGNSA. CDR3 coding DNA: TGTGCCAGCAGCCCCCCCGGGACTAACTATGGCTACACCTTC. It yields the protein CASSPPGTNYGYTF.

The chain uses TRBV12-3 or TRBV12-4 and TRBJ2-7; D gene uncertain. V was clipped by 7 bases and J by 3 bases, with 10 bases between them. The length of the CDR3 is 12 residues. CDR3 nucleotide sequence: TGTGCCAGCACTCCGACACTCTACGAGCAGTACTTC. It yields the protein CASTPTLYEQYF.

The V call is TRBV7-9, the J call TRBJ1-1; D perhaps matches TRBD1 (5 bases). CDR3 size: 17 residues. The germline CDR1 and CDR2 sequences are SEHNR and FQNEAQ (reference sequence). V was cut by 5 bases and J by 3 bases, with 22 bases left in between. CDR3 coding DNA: TGTGCCAGCAGCCAAGGACTTCGGGGCGGACGGGACACTGAAGCTTTCTTT. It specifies CASSQGLRGGRDTEAFF. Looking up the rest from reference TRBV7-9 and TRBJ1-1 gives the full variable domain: DTGVSQNPRHKITKRGQNVTFRCDPISEHNRLYWYRQTLGQGPEFLTYFQNEAQLEKSRLLSDRFSAERPKGSFSTLEIQRTEQGDSAMYLCASSQGLRGGRDTEAFFGQGTRLTVV.

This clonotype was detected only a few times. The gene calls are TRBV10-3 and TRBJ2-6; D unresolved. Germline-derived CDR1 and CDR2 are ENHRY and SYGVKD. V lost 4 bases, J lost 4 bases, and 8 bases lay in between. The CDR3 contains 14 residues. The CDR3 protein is CAISAGSGANVLTF. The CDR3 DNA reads TGTGCCATCAGTGCCGGGTCCGGGGCCAACGTCCTGACTTTC.

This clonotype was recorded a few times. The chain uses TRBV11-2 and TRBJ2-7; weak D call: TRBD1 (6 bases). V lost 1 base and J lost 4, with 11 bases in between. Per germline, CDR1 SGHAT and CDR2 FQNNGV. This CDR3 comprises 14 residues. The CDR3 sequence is CASSLGAGEYEQYF. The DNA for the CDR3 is TGTGCCAGCAGCTTAGGGGCAGGGGAATACGAGCAGTACTTC. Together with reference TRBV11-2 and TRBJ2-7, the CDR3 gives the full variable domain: EAGVAQSPRYKIIEKRQSVAFWCNPISGHATLYWYQQILGQGPKLLIQFQNNGVVDDSQLPKDRFSAERLKGVDSTLKIQPAKLEDSAVYLCASSLGAGEYEQYFGPGTRLTVT.

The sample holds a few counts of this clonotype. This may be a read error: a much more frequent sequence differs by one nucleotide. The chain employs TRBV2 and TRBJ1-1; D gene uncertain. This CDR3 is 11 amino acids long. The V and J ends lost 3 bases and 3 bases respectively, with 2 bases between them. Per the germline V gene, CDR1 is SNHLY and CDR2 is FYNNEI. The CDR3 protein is CASSEHTEAFF. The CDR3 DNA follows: TGTGCCAGCAGTGAGCACACTGAAGCTTTCTTT. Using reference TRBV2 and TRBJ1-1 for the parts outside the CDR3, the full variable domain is EPEVTQTPSHQVTQMGQEVILRCVPISNHLYFYWYRQILGQKVEFLVSFYNNEISEKSEIFDDQFSVERPDGSNFTLKIRSTKLEDSAMYFCASSEHTEAFFGQGTRLTVV.

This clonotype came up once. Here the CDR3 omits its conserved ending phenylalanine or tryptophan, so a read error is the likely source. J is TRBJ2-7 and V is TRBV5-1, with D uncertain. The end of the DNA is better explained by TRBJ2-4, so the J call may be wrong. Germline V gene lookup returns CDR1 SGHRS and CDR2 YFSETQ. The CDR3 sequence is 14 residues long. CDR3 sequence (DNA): TGCGCCAGCAGCATTCACTACTTCAAAAACATTCAGTACATC. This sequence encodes CASSIHYFKNIQYI.

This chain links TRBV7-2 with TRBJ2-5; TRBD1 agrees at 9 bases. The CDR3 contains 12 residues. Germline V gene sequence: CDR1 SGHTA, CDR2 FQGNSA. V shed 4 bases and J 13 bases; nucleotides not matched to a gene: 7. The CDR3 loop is CASSWGGQGPYF. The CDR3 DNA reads TGTGCCAGCAGCTGGGGGGGACAGGGACCGTACTTC. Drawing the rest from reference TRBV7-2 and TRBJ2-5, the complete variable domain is GAGVSQSPSNKVTEKGKDVELRCDPISGHTALYWYRQSLGQGLEFLIYFQGNSAPDKSGLPSDRFSAERTGGSVSTLTIQRTQQEDSAVYLCASSWGGQGPYFGPGTRLLVL.

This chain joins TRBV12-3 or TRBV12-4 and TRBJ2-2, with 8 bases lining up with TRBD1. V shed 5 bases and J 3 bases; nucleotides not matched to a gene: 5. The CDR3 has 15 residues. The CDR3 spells CASSQTGVDTGELFF. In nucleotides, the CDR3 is TGTGCCAGCAGTCAGACAGGGGTAGACACCGGGGAGCTGTTTTTT.

CDR3 coding DNA: TGTGCCAGCAGCTGGACAGTGCTGAACACCGGGGAGCTGTTTTTT. The encoded protein is CASSWTVLNTGELFF. The V gene is TRBV27, the J gene TRBJ2-2; possibly TRBD1 for D (6 bases). The V gene's germline CDR1 is MNHEY and CDR2 SMNVEV (reference sequence). The CDR3 length is 15 residues. Trimming removed 6 bases from V and 1 base from J, with 12 bases in between.

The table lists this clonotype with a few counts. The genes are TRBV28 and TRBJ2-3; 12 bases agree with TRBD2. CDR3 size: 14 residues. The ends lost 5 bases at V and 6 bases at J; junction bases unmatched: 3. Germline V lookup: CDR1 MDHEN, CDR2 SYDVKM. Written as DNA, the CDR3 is TGTGCCAGCAGTCCTAGCGGGAGGGACGATACGCAGTATTTT. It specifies CASSPSGRDDTQYF.

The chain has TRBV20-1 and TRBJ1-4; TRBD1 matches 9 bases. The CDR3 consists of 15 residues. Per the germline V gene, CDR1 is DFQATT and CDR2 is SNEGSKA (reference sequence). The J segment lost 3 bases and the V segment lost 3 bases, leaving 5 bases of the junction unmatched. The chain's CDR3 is CSARGDREANEKLFF. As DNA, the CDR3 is TGCAGTGCTAGGGGGGACAGGGAGGCTAATGAAAAACTGTTTTTT.

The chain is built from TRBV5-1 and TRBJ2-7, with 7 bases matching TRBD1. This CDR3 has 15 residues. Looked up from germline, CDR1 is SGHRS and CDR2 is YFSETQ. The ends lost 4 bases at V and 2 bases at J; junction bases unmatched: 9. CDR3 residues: CASSPVGTEPYEQYF. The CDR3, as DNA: TGCGCCAGCAGCCCGGTTGGGACAGAACCCTACGAGCAGTACTTC.

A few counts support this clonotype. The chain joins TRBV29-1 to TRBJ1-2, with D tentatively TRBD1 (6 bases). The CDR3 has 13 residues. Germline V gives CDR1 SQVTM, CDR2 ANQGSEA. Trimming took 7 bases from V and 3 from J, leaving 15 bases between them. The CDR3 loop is CSAREEGDYGYTF. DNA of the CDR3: TGCAGCGCTCGTGAGGAGGGGGACTATGGCTACACCTTC. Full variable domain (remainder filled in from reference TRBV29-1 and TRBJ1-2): SAVISQKPSRDICQRGTSLTIQCQVDSQVTMMFWYRQQPGQSLTLIATANQGSEATYESGFVIDKFPISRPNLTFSTLTVSNMSPEDSSIYLCSAREEGDYGYTFGSGTRLTVV.

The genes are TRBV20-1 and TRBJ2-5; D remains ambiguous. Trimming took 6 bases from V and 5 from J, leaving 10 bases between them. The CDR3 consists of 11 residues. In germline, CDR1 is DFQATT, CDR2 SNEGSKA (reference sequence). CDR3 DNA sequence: TGCAGTGCGCAGAGGCAGGAGACCCAGTACTTC. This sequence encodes CSAQRQETQYF.

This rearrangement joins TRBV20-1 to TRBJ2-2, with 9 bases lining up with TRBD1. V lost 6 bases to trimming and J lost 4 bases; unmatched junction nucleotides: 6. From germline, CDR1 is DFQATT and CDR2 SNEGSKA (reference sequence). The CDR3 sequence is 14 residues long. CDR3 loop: CSALGQGGTGELFF. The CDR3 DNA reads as TGCAGTGCGTTGGGACAGGGAGGCACCGGGGAGCTGTTTTTT.

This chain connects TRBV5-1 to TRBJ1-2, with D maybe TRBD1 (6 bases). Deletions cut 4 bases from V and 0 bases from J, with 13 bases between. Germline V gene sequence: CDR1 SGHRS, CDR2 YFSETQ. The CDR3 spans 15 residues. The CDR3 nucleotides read TGCGCCAGCAGCAGGGACAATGCGGCTAACTATGGCTACACCTTC. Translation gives CASSRDNAANYGYTF.

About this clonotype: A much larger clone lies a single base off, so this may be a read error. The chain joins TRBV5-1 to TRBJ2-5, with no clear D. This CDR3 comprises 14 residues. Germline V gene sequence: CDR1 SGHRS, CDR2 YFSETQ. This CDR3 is CASSLAQKQEAQYF. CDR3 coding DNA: TGCGCCAGCAGCTTGGCTCAGAAGCAAGAGGCCCAGTACTTC.

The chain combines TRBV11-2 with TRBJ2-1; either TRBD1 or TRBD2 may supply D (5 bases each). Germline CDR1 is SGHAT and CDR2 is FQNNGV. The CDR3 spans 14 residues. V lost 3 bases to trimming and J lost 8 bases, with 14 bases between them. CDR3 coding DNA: TGTGCCAGCAGCTTTCGGGACGGACGGGATGAGCAGTTCTTC. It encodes CASSFRDGRDEQFF.

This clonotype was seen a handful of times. CDR3 in DNA: TGCGCCAGCAGCCCGACTAGGCGCAGTCCATTTCCCACCGCTTCGGGAAAACTGTTTTTT. Residues: CASSPTRRSPFPTASGKLFF. V is TRBV4-1 and J is TRBJ1-4; no clear D. The germline V gene has CDR1 MGHRA and CDR2 YSYEKL. The CDR3 consists of 20 residues. V dropped 4 bases and J dropped 10 bases, with 34 bases sitting between them.

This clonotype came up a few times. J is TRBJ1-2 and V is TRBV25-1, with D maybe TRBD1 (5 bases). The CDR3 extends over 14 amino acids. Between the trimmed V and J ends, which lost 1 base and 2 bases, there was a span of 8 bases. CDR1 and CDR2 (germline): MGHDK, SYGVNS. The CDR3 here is CASSEWGGNYGYTF. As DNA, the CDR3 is TGTGCCAGCAGTGAATGGGGCGGAAACTATGGCTACACCTTC.

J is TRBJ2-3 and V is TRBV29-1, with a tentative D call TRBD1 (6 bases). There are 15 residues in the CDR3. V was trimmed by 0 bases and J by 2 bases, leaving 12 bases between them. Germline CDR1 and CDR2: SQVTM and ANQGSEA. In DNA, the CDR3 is TGCAGCGTTGAAGACCTGGACAGTCACACAGATACGCAGTATTTT. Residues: CSVEDLDSHTDTQYF.

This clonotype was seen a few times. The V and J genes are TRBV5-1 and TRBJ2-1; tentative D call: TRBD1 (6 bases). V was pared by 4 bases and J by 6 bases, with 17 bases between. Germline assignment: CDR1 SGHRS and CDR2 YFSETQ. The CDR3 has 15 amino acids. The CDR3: CASSRGGKVINEQFF. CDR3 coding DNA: TGCGCCAGCAGCAGAGGGGGAAAGGTTATCAATGAGCAGTTCTTC. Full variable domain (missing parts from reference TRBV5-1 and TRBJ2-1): KAGVTQTPRYLIKTRGQQVTLSCSPISGHRSVSWYQQTPGQGLQFLFEYFSETQRNKGNFPGRFSGRQFSNSRSEMNVSTLELGDSALYLCASSRGGKVINEQFFGPGTRLTVL.

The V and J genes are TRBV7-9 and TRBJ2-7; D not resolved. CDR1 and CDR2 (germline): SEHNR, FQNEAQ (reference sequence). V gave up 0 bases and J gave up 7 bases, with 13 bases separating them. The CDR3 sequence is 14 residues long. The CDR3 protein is CASSLANQYNEQYF. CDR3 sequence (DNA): TGTGCCAGCAGCTTAGCGAACCAGTACAATGAGCAGTACTTC. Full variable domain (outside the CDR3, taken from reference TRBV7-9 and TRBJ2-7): DTGVSQNPRHKITKRGQNVTFRCDPISEHNRLYWYRQTLGQGPEFLTYFQNEAQLEKSRLLSDRFSAERPKGSFSTLEIQRTEQGDSAMYLCASSLANQYNEQYFGPGTRLTVT.

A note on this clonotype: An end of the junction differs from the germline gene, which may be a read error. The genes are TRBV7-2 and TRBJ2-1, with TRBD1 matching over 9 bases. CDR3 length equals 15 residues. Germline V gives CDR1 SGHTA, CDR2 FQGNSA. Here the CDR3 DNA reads TGTGCCAGCAGCCGACAGGGGGGGACCTACAATGAGCAGTCCTTC. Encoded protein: CASSRQGGTYNEQSF.

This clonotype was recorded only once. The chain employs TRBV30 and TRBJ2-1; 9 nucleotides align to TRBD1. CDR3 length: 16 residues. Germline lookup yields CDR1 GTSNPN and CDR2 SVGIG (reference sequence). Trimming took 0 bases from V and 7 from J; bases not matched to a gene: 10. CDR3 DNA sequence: TGTGCCTGGAGTGTAAAGGGACAGGGCTGGCAGAATGAGCAGTTCTTC. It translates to CAWSVKGQGWQNEQFF.

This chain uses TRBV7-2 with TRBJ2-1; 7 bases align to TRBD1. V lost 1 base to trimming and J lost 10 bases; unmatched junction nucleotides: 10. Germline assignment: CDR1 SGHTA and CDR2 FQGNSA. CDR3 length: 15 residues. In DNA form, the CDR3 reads TGTGCCAGCAGCTTAGTGCTCAGGGGGTCCTACGAGCAGTTCTTC. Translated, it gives CASSLVLRGSYEQFF.

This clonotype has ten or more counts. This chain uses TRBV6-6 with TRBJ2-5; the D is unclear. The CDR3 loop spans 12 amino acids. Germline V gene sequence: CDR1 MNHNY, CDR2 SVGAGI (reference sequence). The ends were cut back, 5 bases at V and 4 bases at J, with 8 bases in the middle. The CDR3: CASSLPGETQYF. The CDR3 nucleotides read TGTGCCAGCAGTCTCCCAGGAGAGACCCAGTACTTC.

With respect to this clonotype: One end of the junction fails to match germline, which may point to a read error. The CDR3 region has the DNA TGTACCAGCAGTTTAGCAGGGAGCTCCTACAATGAGCAGTTCTTC. Translation: CTSSLAGSSYNEQFF. V and J are TRBV12-3 or TRBV12-4 and TRBJ2-1; D is perhaps TRBD1 or TRBD2 (5 bases each). The CDR3 extends over 15 amino acids.